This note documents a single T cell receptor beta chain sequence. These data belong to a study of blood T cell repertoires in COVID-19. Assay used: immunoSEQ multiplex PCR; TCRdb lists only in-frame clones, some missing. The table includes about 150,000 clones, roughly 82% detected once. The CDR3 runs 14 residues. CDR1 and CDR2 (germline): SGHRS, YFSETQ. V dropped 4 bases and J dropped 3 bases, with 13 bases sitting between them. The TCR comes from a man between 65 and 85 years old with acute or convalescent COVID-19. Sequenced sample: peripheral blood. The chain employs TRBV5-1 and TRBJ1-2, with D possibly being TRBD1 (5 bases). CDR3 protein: CASSPRGGDYGYTF. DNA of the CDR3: TGCGCCAGCAGCCCCCGCGGAGGGGACTATGGCTACACCTTC.